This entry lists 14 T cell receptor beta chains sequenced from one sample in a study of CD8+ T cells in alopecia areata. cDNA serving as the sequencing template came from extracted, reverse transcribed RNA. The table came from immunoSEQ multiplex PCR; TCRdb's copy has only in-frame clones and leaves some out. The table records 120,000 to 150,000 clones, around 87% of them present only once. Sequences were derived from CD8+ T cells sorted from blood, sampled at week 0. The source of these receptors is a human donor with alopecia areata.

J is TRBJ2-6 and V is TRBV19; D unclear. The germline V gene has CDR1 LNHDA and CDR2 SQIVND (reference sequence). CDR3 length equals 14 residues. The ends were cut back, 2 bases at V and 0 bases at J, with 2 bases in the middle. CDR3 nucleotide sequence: TGTGCCAGTAGTATATCCTCTGGGGCCAACGTCCTGACTTTC. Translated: CASSISSGANVLTF.

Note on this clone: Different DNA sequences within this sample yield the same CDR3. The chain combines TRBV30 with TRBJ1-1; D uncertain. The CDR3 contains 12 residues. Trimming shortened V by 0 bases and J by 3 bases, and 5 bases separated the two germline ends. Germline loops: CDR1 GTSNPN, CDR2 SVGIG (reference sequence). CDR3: CAWSVLDTEAFF. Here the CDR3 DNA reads TGTGCCTGGAGTGTACTCGACACTGAAGCTTTCTTT.

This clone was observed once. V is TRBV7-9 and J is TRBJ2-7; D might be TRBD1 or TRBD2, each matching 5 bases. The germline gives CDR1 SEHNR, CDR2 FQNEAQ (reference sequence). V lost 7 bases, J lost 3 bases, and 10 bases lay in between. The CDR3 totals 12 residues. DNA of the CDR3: TGTGCCAGCACCGGGGCCAGCTACGAGCAGTACTTC. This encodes CASTGASYEQYF.

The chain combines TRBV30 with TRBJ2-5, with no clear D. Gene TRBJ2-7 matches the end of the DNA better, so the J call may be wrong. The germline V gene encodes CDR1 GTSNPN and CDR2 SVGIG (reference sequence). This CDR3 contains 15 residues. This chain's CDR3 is CAWSVEETITYEQYF. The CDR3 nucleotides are TGTGCCTGGAGTGTGGAAGAAACGATAACCTACGAGCAGTACTTC.

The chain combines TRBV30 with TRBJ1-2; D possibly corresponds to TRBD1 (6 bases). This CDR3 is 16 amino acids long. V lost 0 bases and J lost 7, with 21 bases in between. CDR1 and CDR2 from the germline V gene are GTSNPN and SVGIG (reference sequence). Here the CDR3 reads CAWSVYWDTQKAGYTF. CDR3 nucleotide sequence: TGTGCCTGGAGTGTATATTGGGACACCCAAAAGGCTGGCTACACCTTC.

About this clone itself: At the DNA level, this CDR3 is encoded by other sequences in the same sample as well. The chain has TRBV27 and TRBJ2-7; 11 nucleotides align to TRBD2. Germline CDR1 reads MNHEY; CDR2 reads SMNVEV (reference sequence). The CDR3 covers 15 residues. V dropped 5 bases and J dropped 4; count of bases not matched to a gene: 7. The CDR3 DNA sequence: TGTGCCAGCAGTCCCCTAGCGGGAGGCCTTTACGAGCAGTACTTC. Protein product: CASSPLAGGLYEQYF.

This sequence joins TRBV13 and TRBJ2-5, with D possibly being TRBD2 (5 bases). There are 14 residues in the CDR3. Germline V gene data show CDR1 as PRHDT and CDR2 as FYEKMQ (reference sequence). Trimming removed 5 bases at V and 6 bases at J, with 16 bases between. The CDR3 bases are TGTGCCAGCAGCGAGGGAACTAGTAAGCAGACCCAGTACTTC. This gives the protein CASSEGTSKQTQYF.

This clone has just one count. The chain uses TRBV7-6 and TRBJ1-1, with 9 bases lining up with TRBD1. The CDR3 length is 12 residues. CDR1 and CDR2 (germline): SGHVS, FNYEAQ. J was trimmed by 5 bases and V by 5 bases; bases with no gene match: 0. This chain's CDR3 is CASSGTGTEAFF. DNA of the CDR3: TGTGCCAGCAGCGGGACAGGGACTGAAGCTTTCTTT.

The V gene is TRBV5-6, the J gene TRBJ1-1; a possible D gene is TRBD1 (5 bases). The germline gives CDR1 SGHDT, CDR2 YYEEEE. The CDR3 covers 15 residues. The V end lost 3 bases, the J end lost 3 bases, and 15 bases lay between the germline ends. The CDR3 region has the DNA TGTGCCAGCAGCTCGGGGATCAGGGAGGACACTGAAGCTTTCTTT. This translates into CASSSGIREDTEAFF.

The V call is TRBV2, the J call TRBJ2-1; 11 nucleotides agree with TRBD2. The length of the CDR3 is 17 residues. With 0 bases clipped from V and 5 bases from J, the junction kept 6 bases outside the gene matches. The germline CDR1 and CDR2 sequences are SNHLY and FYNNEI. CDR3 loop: CASSEAKGLAEHNEQFF. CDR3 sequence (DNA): TGTGCCAGCAGTGAAGCGAAGGGACTAGCGGAACACAATGAGCAGTTCTTC.

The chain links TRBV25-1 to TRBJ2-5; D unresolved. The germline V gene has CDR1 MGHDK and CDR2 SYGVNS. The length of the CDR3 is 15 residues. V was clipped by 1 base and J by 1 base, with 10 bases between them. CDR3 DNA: TGTGCCAGCAGTGAATCGGAGTACAGCCAAGAGACCCAGTACTTC. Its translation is CASSESEYSQETQYF.

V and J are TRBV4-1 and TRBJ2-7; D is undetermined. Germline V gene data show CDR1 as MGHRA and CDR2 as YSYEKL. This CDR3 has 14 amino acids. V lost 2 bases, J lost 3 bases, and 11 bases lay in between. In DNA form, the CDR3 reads TGCGCCAGCAGCCAATACTCGGAGAACTACGAGCAGTACTTC. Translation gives CASSQYSENYEQYF.

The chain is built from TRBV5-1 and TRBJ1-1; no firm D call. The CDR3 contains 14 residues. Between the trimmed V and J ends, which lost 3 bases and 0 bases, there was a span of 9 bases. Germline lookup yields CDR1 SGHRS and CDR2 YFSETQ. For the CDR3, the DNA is TGCGCCAGCAGCTCGGCGGGTTTGAACACTGAAGCTTTCTTT. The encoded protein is CASSSAGLNTEAFF.

CDR3 coding DNA: TGCAGCGTTGAGGGGGTTAGCGGGACAGACATTCAGTACTTC. It encodes CSVEGVSGTDIQYF. The J gene is TRBJ2-4, the V gene TRBV29-1; perhaps TRBD2 as D (8 bases). The CDR3 sequence is 14 residues long. The germline CDR1 and CDR2 sequences are SQVTM and ANQGSEA. V was cut by 3 bases and J by 8 bases, with 17 bases left in between. The full variable domain, with the rest looked up from reference TRBV29-1 and TRBJ2-4, is SAVISQKPSRDICQRGTSLTIQCQVDSQVTMMFWYRQQPGQSLTLIATANQGSEATYESGFVIDKFPISRPNLTFSTLTVSNMSPEDSSIYLCSVEGVSGTDIQYFGAGTRLSVL.